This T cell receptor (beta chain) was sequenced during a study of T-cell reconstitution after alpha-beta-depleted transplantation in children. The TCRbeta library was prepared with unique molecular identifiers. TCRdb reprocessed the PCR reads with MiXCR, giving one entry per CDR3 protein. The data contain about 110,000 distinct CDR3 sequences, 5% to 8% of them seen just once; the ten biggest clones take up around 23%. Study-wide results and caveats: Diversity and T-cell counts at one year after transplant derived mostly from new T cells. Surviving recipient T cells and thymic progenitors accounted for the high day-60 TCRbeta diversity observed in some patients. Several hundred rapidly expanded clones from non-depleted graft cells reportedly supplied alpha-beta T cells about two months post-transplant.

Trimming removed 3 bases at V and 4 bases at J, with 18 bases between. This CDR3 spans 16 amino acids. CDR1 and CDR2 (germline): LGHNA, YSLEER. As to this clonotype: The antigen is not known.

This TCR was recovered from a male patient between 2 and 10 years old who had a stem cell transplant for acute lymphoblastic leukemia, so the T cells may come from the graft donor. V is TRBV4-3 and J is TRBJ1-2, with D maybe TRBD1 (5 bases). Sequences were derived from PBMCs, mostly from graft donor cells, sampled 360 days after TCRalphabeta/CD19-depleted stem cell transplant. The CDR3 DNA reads TGCGCCAGCAGCCATCCAGCGGGGCCGGGAAGCTATGGCTACACCTTC. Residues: CASSHPAGPGSYGYTF.